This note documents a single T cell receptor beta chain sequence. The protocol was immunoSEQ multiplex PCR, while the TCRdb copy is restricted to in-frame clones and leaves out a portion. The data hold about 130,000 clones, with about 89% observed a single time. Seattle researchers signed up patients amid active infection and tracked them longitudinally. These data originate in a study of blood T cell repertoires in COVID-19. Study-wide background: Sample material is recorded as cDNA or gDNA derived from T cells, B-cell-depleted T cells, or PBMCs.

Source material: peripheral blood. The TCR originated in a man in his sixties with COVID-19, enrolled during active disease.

The CDR3 loop is CASSLVGTGVTEAFF. The DNA for the CDR3 is TGTGCCAGCAGCTTGGTGGGGACAGGGGTGACTGAAGCTTTCTTT. This sequence joins TRBV5-8 and TRBJ1-1; TRBD1 aligns across 10 bases. The CDR3 loop spans 15 amino acids. The J segment lost 5 bases and the V segment lost 0 bases, leaving 4 bases of the junction unmatched. CDR1 SGHTS and CDR2 YDEGEE come from the germline V gene.